Following are 22 T cell receptor beta chains from one sample sequenced in a study of CD8+ T cells in alopecia areata. Sample treatment: oral pan-JAK inhibitor, 5-10 mg twice daily. Extraction of RNA preceded its reverse transcription into cDNA, which served as the sequencing template. Clones were read by immunoSEQ multiplex PCR, and TCRdb kept only the in-frame ones, dropping some. The data hold 110,000 to 150,000 clones, with 45% to 60% observed a single time. Material: CD8+ T cells sorted from blood, obtained at week 4, from a patient treated with tofacitinib. The receptors here all came from a human donor with alopecia areata.

This clone has only a few counts. Distinct nucleotide sequences in the sample also encode this CDR3. The J gene is TRBJ2-7, the V gene TRBV5-1; D is unclear. The CDR3 consists of 12 residues. Germline CDR1 reads SGHRS; CDR2 reads YFSETQ. V gave up 0 bases and J gave up 3 bases, with 4 bases separating them. CDR3 protein: CASSLVGYEQYF. The DNA for the CDR3 is TGCGCCAGCAGCTTGGTGGGCTACGAGCAGTACTTC.

This chain uses TRBV4-1 with TRBJ2-1; D ambiguous. The CDR3 loop spans 13 amino acids. Between the trimmed V and J ends, which lost 0 bases and 9 bases, there was a span of 9 bases. In germline, CDR1 is MGHRA, CDR2 YSYEKL. The CDR3 reads CASSQDPRTEQFF. In DNA form, the CDR3 reads TGCGCCAGCAGCCAAGATCCCAGGACTGAGCAGTTCTTC.

On this clone itself: A much larger clone lies one base from this, so it may be a read error. Because the CDR3 is missing its conserved closing phenylalanine or tryptophan, this is likely a read error. The rearrangement joins TRBV15 to TRBJ2-7; D not resolved. This CDR3 region has 14 residues. V was shortened by 3 bases and J by 3 bases, with 12 bases between the two germline ends. Germline CDR1 reads LNHNV; CDR2 reads YYDKDF (reference sequence). DNA for the CDR3: TGTGCCACCAGCAGTCGGAGAGCTGGCTACGAGCAGTACCTC. This encodes CATSSRRAGYEQYL.

This clone was found a few times. The chain employs TRBV15 and TRBJ2-1; a possible D gene is TRBD2 (7 bases). Trimming took 5 bases from V and 7 from J, leaving 24 bases between them. Per the germline V gene, CDR1 is LNHNV and CDR2 is YYDKDF (reference sequence). CDR3 size: 17 residues. The CDR3 protein is CATSPEGGEREENEQFF. The CDR3 nucleotides read TGTGCCACCAGCCCGGAAGGGGGGGAAAGAGAGGAGAATGAGCAGTTCTTC.

The gene calls are TRBV29-1 and TRBJ1-2; possible D gene TRBD1, 5 bases. The CDR3 sequence is 13 residues long. Germline CDR1 SQVTM, CDR2 ANQGSEA. V gave up 0 bases and J gave up 4 bases, with 9 bases separating them. CDR3 in amino acids: CSVEEVTAYGYTF. Written as DNA, the CDR3 is TGCAGCGTTGAAGAGGTGACAGCCTATGGCTACACCTTC. The whole variable domain, filled in from reference TRBV29-1 and TRBJ1-2, reads SAVISQKPSRDICQRGTSLTIQCQVDSQVTMMFWYRQQPGQSLTLIATANQGSEATYESGFVIDKFPISRPNLTFSTLTVSNMSPEDSSIYLCSVEEVTAYGYTFGSGTRLTVV.

This clone was observed a few times. The chain is built from TRBV9 and TRBJ2-7; D gene uncertain. CDR1 SGDLS and CDR2 YYNGEE come from the germline V gene. CDR3 size: 13 residues. The V and J ends lost 4 bases and 4 bases respectively, with 12 bases between them. The CDR3 DNA reads TGTGCCAGCAGCCCAGCAGTGGGGTACGAGCAGTACTTC. This sequence encodes CASSPAVGYEQYF.

The chain recombines TRBV6-4 with TRBJ2-7, with 7 bases aligning to TRBD2. Germline values: CDR1 MRHNA, CDR2 SNTAGT. After removal of 4 bases from V and 2 bases from J, the junction contained 5 bases not matched to a gene. This CDR3 is 14 amino acids long. Here the CDR3 reads CASSGEGSAYEQYF. DNA of the CDR3: TGTGCCAGCAGTGGGGAGGGAAGCGCCTACGAGCAGTACTTC.

The chain couples TRBV4-3 to TRBJ1-1; no firm D call. The V end was cut by 0 bases, the J end by 1 base, with 9 bases between. This CDR3 is built from 15 residues. In germline, CDR1 is LGHNA, CDR2 YSLEER. The CDR3 DNA is TGCGCCAGCAGCCAAGATTCGGGGAGGAACACTGAAGCTTTCTTT. This codes for CASSQDSGRNTEAFF.

Comments on this clone: In this CDR3 the conserved last residue, phenylalanine or tryptophan, is missing, so a read error is likely. V usage is TRBV11-2 and J usage is TRBJ2-7; 9 nucleotides align to TRBD1. CDR1 and CDR2 (germline): SGHAT, FQNNGV. The CDR3 is made up of 13 amino acids. J lost 7 bases, V lost 5 bases, and 6 bases had no gene match. The CDR3 protein is CASSLNRGPEQYS. CDR3 DNA sequence: TGTGCCAGCAGCCTAAACAGGGGGCCTGAGCAGTACTCC.

The chain is built from TRBV13 and TRBJ2-1; TRBD2 matches at 10 bases. Losses at the gene ends were 6 bases for V and 4 bases for J; bases not matched to a gene: 6. Germline loops: CDR1 PRHDT, CDR2 FYEKMQ (reference sequence). The CDR3 runs to 15 residues. This CDR3 is CASSYSGGPYNEQFF. The CDR3 DNA is TGTGCCAGCAGTTATAGCGGGGGGCCTTACAATGAGCAGTTCTTC.

The chain is built from TRBV7-8 and TRBJ2-7; perhaps TRBD1 as D (6 bases). CDR3 length: 15 residues. Germline CDR1 and CDR2: SGHVS and FQNEAQ. The V gene lost 2 bases and the J gene lost 3 bases, with 14 bases spanning the gap. CDR3 amino acids: CASSLSGTSSYEQYF. CDR3 sequence (DNA): TGTGCCAGCAGCTTATCCGGGACATCAAGCTACGAGCAGTACTTC.

This clone occurred a few times. The gene calls are TRBV4-1 and TRBJ1-4, with a tentative D call TRBD1 (5 bases). The germline V gene has CDR1 MGHRA and CDR2 YSYEKL. V lost 4 bases and J 4 bases, leaving 16 bases between the germline ends. This CDR3 has 16 residues. The CDR3 loop reads CASSPEPGTNNEKLFF. In DNA, the CDR3 is TGCGCCAGCAGCCCGGAGCCCGGGACCAATAATGAAAAACTGTTTTTT.

Only a few counts were recorded for this clone. In DNA form, the CDR3 reads TGCGCCAGCAGCCAAGGATGGCCAGAGACCTACGAGCAGTACTTC. This codes for CASSQGWPETYEQYF. This sequence joins TRBV4-3 and TRBJ2-7; D unresolved. Germline values: CDR1 LGHNA, CDR2 YSLEER. This CDR3 is built from 15 residues. V lost 1 base and J 2 bases, leaving 12 bases between the germline ends.

This chain uses TRBV12-5 with TRBJ1-5; D unresolved. The CDR3 is 13 residues long. Germline loops: CDR1 LGHNT, CDR2 FRNRAP. The V and J ends lost 3 bases and 5 bases respectively, with 8 bases between them. CDR3 region: CASGLERHQPQHF. For the CDR3, the DNA is TGTGCTAGTGGTTTAGAGAGGCATCAGCCCCAGCATTTT.

The V and J genes are TRBV29-1 and TRBJ1-1, with TRBD1 matching over 7 bases. In germline, CDR1 is SQVTM, CDR2 ANQGSEA. The CDR3 is 13 amino acids. J was trimmed by 4 bases and V by 7 bases; bases with no gene match: 9. The CDR3 region is CSAEGAGATEAFF. The CDR3 DNA is TGCAGCGCCGAGGGGGCAGGGGCCACTGAAGCTTTCTTT.

This clone was seen a handful of times. V and J are TRBV10-3 and TRBJ1-5, with 12 bases matching TRBD1. Germline CDR1 reads ENHRY; CDR2 reads SYGVKD. The J segment lost 6 bases and the V segment lost 2 bases, leaving 8 bases of the junction unmatched. CDR3 length: 17 residues. The CDR3 is CAISERVGTGGSQPQHF. The CDR3, as DNA: TGTGCCATCAGTGAGAGGGTCGGGACAGGGGGCAGTCAGCCCCAGCATTTT.

CDR3 protein: CASSERNSGANVLTF. The CDR3 DNA sequence: TGTGCCAGCAGTGAGAGGAACTCTGGGGCCAACGTCCTGACTTTC. The chain carries TRBV2 and TRBJ2-6; D not certain. CDR3 size: 15 residues. The germline gives CDR1 SNHLY, CDR2 FYNNEI. V lost 3 bases and J 0 bases, leaving 6 bases between the germline ends.

The chain has TRBV30 and TRBJ2-7; 9 nucleotides match TRBD1. The CDR3 contains 15 residues. Trimming took 5 bases from V and 4 from J; bases not matched to a gene: 12. Looked up from germline, CDR1 is GTSNPN and CDR2 is SVGIG (reference sequence). The CDR3 region has the DNA TGTGCCTGGGGCTCACAGGGGGCTCTGGGGTACGAGCAGTACTTC. The encoded protein is CAWGSQGALGYEQYF.

This rearrangement joins TRBV5-6 to TRBJ2-7, with D hard to call. Trimming removed 5 bases at V and 2 bases at J, with 17 bases between. The CDR3 spans 15 residues. Germline loops: CDR1 SGHDT, CDR2 YYEEEE. The CDR3 sequence: CASSSLANYTYEQYF. Written as DNA, the CDR3 is TGTGCCAGCAGTTCTTTGGCCAACTATACCTACGAGCAGTACTTC.

The rearrangement uses TRBV30 and TRBJ1-1, with TRBD1 as a possible D gene (5 bases). The CDR3 is made up of 11 amino acids. Between the trimmed V and J ends, which lost 5 bases and 1 base, there was a span of 5 bases. In germline, CDR1 is GTSNPN, CDR2 SVGIG (reference sequence). CDR3 region: CAWDRNTEAFF. In DNA form, the CDR3 reads TGTGCCTGGGACAGGAACACTGAAGCTTTCTTT.

The CDR3 protein is CASSLLTGGLREQYF. CDR3 nucleotides: TGCGCCAGCAGCCTACTGACAGGGGGCCTTAGGGAGCAGTACTTC. This rearrangement joins TRBV4-3 to TRBJ2-7, with TRBD1 matching 10 bases. The CDR3 contains 15 residues. J gave up 7 bases and V 4 bases, and 10 bases lay outside the gene matches. Per germline, CDR1 LGHNA and CDR2 YSLEER.

The rearrangement links TRBV9 to TRBJ2-3, with D tentatively TRBD1 (6 bases). Germline loops: CDR1 SGDLS, CDR2 YYNGEE. Trimming took 6 bases from V and 2 from J, leaving 13 bases between them. CDR3 length: 14 amino acids. CDR3 protein: CASNLDRPTDTQYF. Here the CDR3 DNA reads TGTGCCAGCAACCTCGACAGGCCCACAGATACGCAGTATTTT.